Listed below are T cell receptor beta chains from one sample, sequenced in a study of monozygotic twins with inflammatory bowel disease. Reprocessing the 5' RACE reads, TCRdb reports a single entry for every CDR3 protein and omits DNA. This sample's clone table lists about 440,000 distinct CDR3 sequences. The sample consisted of blood. The source of these receptors is a human donor with ulcerative colitis or Crohn's disease, or a healthy co-twin of an affected twin (not recorded which). Each CDR3 is given with its conserved first and last residue. The order of the fields is V gene, J gene, CDR3 protein.

v_gene: TRBV7-3
j_gene: TRBJ1-1
CDR3aa: CASSSTGVTEAFF

v_gene: TRBV20-1
j_gene: TRBJ1-5
CDR3aa: CRARPDNLNQPQHF

v_gene: TRBV28
j_gene: TRBJ2-7
CDR3aa: CASSRLAGEGYEQYF

v_gene: TRBV12-3/TRBV12-4
j_gene: TRBJ2-1
CDR3aa: CASKGVVGLSSYNEQFF

v_gene: TRBV27
j_gene: TRBJ2-2
CDR3aa: CASSLSSGRNTGELFF

v_gene: TRBV4-1
j_gene: TRBJ2-2
CDR3aa: CASSQNRDTGELFF

v_gene: TRBV7-8
j_gene: TRBJ2-5
CDR3aa: CASSLMEGVAQETQYF

v_gene: TRBV19
j_gene: TRBJ2-2
CDR3aa: CASRVLNTGELFF

v_gene: TRBV3-1
j_gene: TRBJ1-4
CDR3aa: CASSLDTRLFF

v_gene: TRBV5-6
j_gene: TRBJ1-2
CDR3aa: CASSLERNYGYTF

v_gene: TRBV5-1
j_gene: TRBJ2-2
CDR3aa: CASSPRGLITGELFF

v_gene: TRBV5-1
j_gene: TRBJ1-1
CDR3aa: CASSFGAGSTEAFF

v_gene: TRBV7-2
j_gene: TRBJ2-3
CDR3aa: CASSLAPVPADTQYF

v_gene: TRBV6-5
j_gene: TRBJ1-5
CDR3aa: CASSYPAGRDQPQHF

v_gene: TRBV5-1
j_gene: TRBJ1-5
CDR3aa: CASGWGWSNQPQHF

v_gene: TRBV3-1
j_gene: TRBJ1-1
CDR3aa: CASSQGGRLNTEAFF

v_gene: TRBV24-1
j_gene: TRBJ2-1
CDR3aa: CATSDRPGNEQFF

v_gene: TRBV4-2
j_gene: TRBJ2-7
CDR3aa: CASSQAQLAAGGYYEQYF

v_gene: TRBV7-2
j_gene: TRBJ2-1
CDR3aa: CASSPFRELVNEQFF

v_gene: TRBV24-1
j_gene: TRBJ2-2
CDR3aa: CATSDSGIGELFF

v_gene: TRBV7-2
j_gene: TRBJ1-5
CDR3aa: CASSYGQSQPQHF

v_gene: TRBV19
j_gene: TRBJ1-1
CDR3aa: CASSTGTPWLNTEAFF

v_gene: TRBV6-2/TRBV6-3
j_gene: TRBJ1-5
CDR3aa: CASSYKDGNQPQHF

v_gene: TRBV4-2
j_gene: TRBJ2-3
CDR3aa: CASSQDLAADTQYF

v_gene: TRBV18
j_gene: TRBJ1-1
CDR3aa: CASSALGTGGTKVTEAFF

v_gene: TRBV6-1
j_gene: TRBJ1-2
CDR3aa: CASSPRDRPTYGYTF

v_gene: TRBV20-1
j_gene: TRBJ2-3
CDR3aa: CSAPLGGLTQYF

v_gene: TRBV29-1
j_gene: TRBJ2-7
CDR3aa: CSVGIAGGLSEQYF

v_gene: TRBV5-1
j_gene: TRBJ2-1
CDR3aa: CASSSLDRRNEQFF

v_gene: TRBV7-8
j_gene: TRBJ2-3
CDR3aa: CASSLYGVAQYF

v_gene: TRBV19
j_gene: TRBJ1-1
CDR3aa: CASTKLGGMQNTEAFF

v_gene: TRBV7-2
j_gene: TRBJ2-3
CDR3aa: CASSLAYMSPSGDDTQYF

v_gene: TRBV5-1
j_gene: TRBJ1-1
CDR3aa: CASSLELRNTEAFF

v_gene: TRBV6-1
j_gene: TRBJ2-1
CDR3aa: CASSPVTGAINEQFF

v_gene: TRBV12-3/TRBV12-4
j_gene: TRBJ2-5
CDR3aa: CASSWRRTDLQETQYF

v_gene: TRBV24-1
j_gene: TRBJ2-1
CDR3aa: CATSDLQSNEQFF

v_gene: TRBV7-2
j_gene: TRBJ2-5
CDR3aa: CASRFTGGAGETQYF

v_gene: TRBV28
j_gene: TRBJ2-3
CDR3aa: CASSSAGPGDTQYF

v_gene: TRBV5-4
j_gene: TRBJ2-7
CDR3aa: CASSLPIGQGAEQYF

v_gene: TRBV15
j_gene: TRBJ1-1
CDR3aa: CATSSWTGGLTTEAFF

v_gene: TRBV29-1
j_gene: TRBJ2-3
CDR3aa: CSVEDEKATSTDTQYF

v_gene: TRBV7-8
j_gene: TRBJ2-1
CDR3aa: CASSLSFSYNEQFF

v_gene: TRBV11-3
j_gene: TRBJ2-1
CDR3aa: CASSLRKADPSNEQFF

v_gene: TRBV20-1
j_gene: TRBJ1-1
CDR3aa: CSASIPRDSFRTEAFF

v_gene: TRBV12-5
j_gene: TRBJ2-1
CDR3aa: CASGFSGGNEQFF

v_gene: TRBV19
j_gene: TRBJ2-2
CDR3aa: CASILRGGSGELFF

v_gene: TRBV4-1
j_gene: TRBJ1-3
CDR3aa: CASSQEAGLSGNTIYF

v_gene: TRBV28
j_gene: TRBJ2-5
CDR3aa: CASSSRLAGVETQYF

v_gene: TRBV20-1
j_gene: TRBJ2-1
CDR3aa: CSATPRGRGDYNEQFF

v_gene: TRBV7-9
j_gene: TRBJ1-2
CDR3aa: CASSFIGSFHNHGYTF

v_gene: TRBV5-1
j_gene: TRBJ2-1
CDR3aa: CASSPLRWGSYNEQFF